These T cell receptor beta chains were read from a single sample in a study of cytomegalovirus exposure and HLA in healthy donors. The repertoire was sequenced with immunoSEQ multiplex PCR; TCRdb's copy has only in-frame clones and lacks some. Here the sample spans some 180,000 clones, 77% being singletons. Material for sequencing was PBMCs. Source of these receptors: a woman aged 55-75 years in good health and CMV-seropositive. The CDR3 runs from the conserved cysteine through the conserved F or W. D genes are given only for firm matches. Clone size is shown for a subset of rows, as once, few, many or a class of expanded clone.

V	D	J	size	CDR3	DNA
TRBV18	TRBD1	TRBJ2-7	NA	CASSPPRQGAYEQYF	TGTGCCAGCTCACCTCCCCGACAGGGGGCCTACGAGCAGTACTTC
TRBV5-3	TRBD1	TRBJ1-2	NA	CARSLDRAKGYTF	TGTGCCAGAAGTCTTGACAGGGCGAAGGGCTACACCTTC
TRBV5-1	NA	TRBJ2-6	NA	CASSFSVGSGANGLTF	TGCGCCAGCAGCTTCTCGGTGGGCTCTGGGGCCAACGGCCTGACTTTC
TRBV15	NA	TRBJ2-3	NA	CATSRASQGDFGYTQYF	TGTGCCACCAGCAGAGCTTCCCAGGGGGACTTCGGTTACACGCAGTATTTT
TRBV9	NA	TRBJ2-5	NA	CASSVATGGGAQYF	TGTGCCAGCAGCGTAGCCACCGGGGGTGGGGCCCAGTACTTC
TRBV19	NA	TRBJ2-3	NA	CASSIDRRVNADDTQYF	TGTGCCAGTAGTATAGATCGGCGGGTGAATGCCGATGATACGCAGTATTTT
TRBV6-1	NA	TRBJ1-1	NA	CAGVSLLLNTEAFF	TGTGCGGGCGTATCGCTGCTATTGAACACTGAAGCTTTCTTT
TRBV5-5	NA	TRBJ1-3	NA	CASSLRQAETGNTIYF	TGTGCCAGCAGCTTGCGACAGGCGGAGACTGGAAACACCATATATTTT
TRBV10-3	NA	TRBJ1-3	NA	CAISSGRESSGNTIYF	TGTGCCATCAGCTCGGGACGGGAGAGCTCTGGAAACACCATATATTTT
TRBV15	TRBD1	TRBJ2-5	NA	CATSRNRGPETQYF	TGTGCCACCAGCAGGAACAGGGGTCCCGAGACCCAGTACTTC
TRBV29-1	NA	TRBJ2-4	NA	CSSRPGFTKNIQYF	TGCAGCTCCCGCCCGGGGTTTACCAAAAACATTCAGTACTTC
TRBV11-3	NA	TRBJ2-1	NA	CASSPSGSTPYNEQFF	TGTGCCAGCAGCCCCTCCGGGTCCACCCCGTACAATGAGCAGTTCTTC
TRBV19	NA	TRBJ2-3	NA	CAIKLGPDTQYF	TGTGCCATTAAATTGGGCCCAGATACGCAGTATTTT
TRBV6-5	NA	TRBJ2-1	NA	CASMGGLYNEQFF	TGTGCCAGCATGGGGGGTCTCTACAATGAGCAGTTCTTC
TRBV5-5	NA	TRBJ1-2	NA	CASSFEAGVNGYTF	TGTGCCAGCAGCTTTGAGGCGGGAGTCAATGGCTACACCTTC
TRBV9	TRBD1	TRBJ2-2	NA	CASTEGQGANTGELFF	TGTGCCAGCACCGAGGGGCAGGGGGCCAACACCGGGGAGCTGTTTTTT
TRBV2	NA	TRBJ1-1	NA	CASSEAFRPSENTEAFF	TGTGCCAGCAGTGAAGCATTCAGGCCGTCAGAGAACACTGAAGCTTTCTTT
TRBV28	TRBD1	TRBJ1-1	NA	CASSLPARGYTEAFF	TGTGCCAGCAGTTTACCTGCCAGGGGGTACACTGAAGCTTTCTTT
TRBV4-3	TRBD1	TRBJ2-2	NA	CASSREYPGQGMGGELFF	TGCGCCAGCAGCCGCGAATACCCGGGACAGGGGATGGGCGGGGAGCTGTTTTTT
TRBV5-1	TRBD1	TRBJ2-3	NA	CASSLVGGQGSTSTDTQYF	TGCGCCAGCAGCTTGGTTGGCGGACAGGGATCCACTAGCACAGATACGCAGTATTTT
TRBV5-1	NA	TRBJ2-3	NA	CASTSAVTDTQYF	TGCGCCAGCACCTCAGCGGTCACAGATACGCAGTATTTT
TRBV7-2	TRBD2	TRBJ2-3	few	CASSLAGIRGGRTDTQYF	TGTGCCAGCAGCTTAGCAGGCATCCGCGGGGGGCGGACAGATACGCAGTATTTT
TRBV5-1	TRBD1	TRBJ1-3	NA	CASSLAGTGQNTIYF	TGCGCCAGCAGCTTGGCCGGGACAGGGCAAAACACCATATATTTT
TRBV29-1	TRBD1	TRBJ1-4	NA	CSAGGLTGGATNEKLFF	TGCAGCGCTGGGGGTTTGACAGGGGGTGCAACTAATGAAAAACTGTTTTTT
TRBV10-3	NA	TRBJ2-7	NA	CAISTFSYEQYF	TGTGCCATCTCGACTTTCTCCTACGAGCAGTACTTC
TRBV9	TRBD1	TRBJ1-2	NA	CASSVGGTGASLF	TGTGCCAGCAGCGTAGGCGGAACAGGGGCGTCCCTCTTC
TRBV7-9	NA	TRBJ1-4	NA	CASSLPGRANEKLFF	TGTGCCAGCAGCTTGCCGGGCAGGGCGAATGAAAAACTGTTTTTT
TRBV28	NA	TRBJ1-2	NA	CASSLRGRSYGYTF	TGTGCCAGCAGTTTGAGAGGGAGAAGTTATGGCTACACCTTC
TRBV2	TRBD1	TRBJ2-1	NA	CASNSHGQGGDEQFF	TGTGCCAGCAATTCTCACGGACAGGGGGGTGATGAGCAGTTCTTC
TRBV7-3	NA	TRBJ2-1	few	CASREGLDNNEQFF	TGTGCCAGCAGGGAGGGGCTGGATAACAATGAGCAGTTCTTC
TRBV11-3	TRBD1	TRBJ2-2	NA	CASSLEGQGTGELFF	TGTGCCAGCAGCTTAGAGGGACAGGGTACGGGGGAGCTGTTTTTT
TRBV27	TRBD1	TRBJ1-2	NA	CASSHRDRVIGYTF	TGTGCCAGCAGTCATCGTGACAGGGTAATCGGCTACACCTTC
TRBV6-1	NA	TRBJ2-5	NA	CASSERGGRETQYF	TGTGCCAGCAGTGAAAGGGGGGGCCGAGAGACCCAGTACTTC
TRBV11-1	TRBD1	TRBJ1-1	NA	CASGPRPDGTATFF	TGTGCCAGCGGTCCGCGTCCGGATGGGACAGCAACTTTCTTT
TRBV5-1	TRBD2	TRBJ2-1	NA	CASSLGGRTPDEQFF	TGCGCCAGCAGCTTGGGCGGGAGGACACCTGATGAGCAGTTCTTC
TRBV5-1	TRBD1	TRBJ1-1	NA	CASSLGTGGAMGTEAFF	TGCGCCAGCAGCCTAGGGACAGGGGGCGCGATGGGCACTGAAGCTTTCTTT
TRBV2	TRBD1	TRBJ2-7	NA	CASRTPGTGRNEQYF	TGTGCCAGCAGGACCCCCGGGACAGGGAGGAACGAGCAGTACTTC
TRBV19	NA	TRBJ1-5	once	CASSIQGAGNQPQHF	TGTGCCAGTAGTATACAAGGGGCCGGCAATCAGCCCCAGCATTTT
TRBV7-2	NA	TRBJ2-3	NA	CASSLRSSGTDTQYF	TGTGCCAGCAGCTTAAGGAGTAGCGGCACAGATACGCAGTATTTT
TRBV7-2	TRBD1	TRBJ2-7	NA	CASSGRDRVFYEQYF	TGTGCCAGCAGCGGTCGGGACAGGGTTTTCTACGAGCAGTACTTC
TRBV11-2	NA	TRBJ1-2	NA	CASSLYQGQGYGYTF	TGTGCCAGCAGCTTATACCAGGGGCAGGGCTATGGCTACACCTTC
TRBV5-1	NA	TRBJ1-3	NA	CASSSLGPGNTIYF	TGCGCCAGCAGCTCCCTTGGCCCTGGAAACACCATATATTTT
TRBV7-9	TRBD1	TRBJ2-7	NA	CASRSGTGFYEQYF	TGTGCCAGCAGATCCGGGACAGGGTTTTACGAGCAGTACTTC
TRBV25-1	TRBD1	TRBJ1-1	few	CASSPLRDSEAFF	TGTGCCAGCAGTCCCCTTCGGGACAGTGAAGCTTTCTTT
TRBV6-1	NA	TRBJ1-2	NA	CASRALQGYYGYTF	TGTGCCAGCAGGGCGTTGCAGGGGTACTATGGCTACACCTTC
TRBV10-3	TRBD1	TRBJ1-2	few	CAITQQGIYGYTF	TGTGCCATCACGCAACAGGGGATCTATGGCTACACCTTC
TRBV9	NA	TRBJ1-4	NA	CASSVGGRANEKLFF	TGTGCCAGCAGCGTAGGAGGCAGGGCCAATGAAAAACTGTTTTTT
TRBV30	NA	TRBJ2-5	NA	CAWSVQVYETQYF	TGTGCCTGGAGTGTACAGGTATATGAGACCCAGTACTTC
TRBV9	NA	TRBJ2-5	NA	CASSVAGVGGQETQYF	TGTGCCAGCAGCGTAGCGGGGGTGGGTGGCCAAGAGACCCAGTACTTC
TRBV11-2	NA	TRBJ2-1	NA	CASSFTGSSYNEQFF	TGTGCCAGCAGCTTCACGGGGAGCTCCTACAATGAGCAGTTCTTC
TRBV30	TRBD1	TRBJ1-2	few	CAWSQGGSNYGYTF	TGTGCCTGGAGTCAGGGGGGCTCCAACTATGGCTACACCTTC
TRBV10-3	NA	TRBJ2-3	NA	CAIGRIGTDTQYF	TGTGCCATAGGGAGGATCGGCACAGATACGCAGTATTTT
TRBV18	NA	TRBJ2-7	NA	CASSPKDSLDEQYF	TGTGCCAGCTCACCAAAGGACAGCCTAGACGAGCAGTACTTC
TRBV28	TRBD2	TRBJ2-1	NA	CASSTPGGARNEQFF	TGTGCCAGCAGTACACCGGGAGGGGCGAGGAATGAGCAGTTCTTC
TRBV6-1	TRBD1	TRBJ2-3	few	CASSEVWVGGADTQYF	TGTGCCAGCAGTGAAGTTTGGGTAGGGGGCGCAGATACGCAGTATTTT
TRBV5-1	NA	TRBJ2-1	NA	CASSPGGPGNEQFF	TGCGCCAGCAGCCCAGGAGGGCCAGGGAATGAGCAGTTCTTC
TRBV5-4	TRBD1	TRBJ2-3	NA	CASSPGQGTDTQYF	TGTGCCAGCAGCCCCGGACAGGGCACAGATACGCAGTATTTT
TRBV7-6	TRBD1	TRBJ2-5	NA	CASSQDRGVFETQYF	TGTGCCAGCAGTCAGGACAGGGGGGTTTTTGAGACCCAGTACTTC
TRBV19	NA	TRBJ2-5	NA	CASSPDRGETQYF	TGTGCCAGTAGCCCGGACAGAGGAGAGACCCAGTACTTC